This record looks at one T cell receptor (beta chain) sequence and its context. Germline assignment: CDR1 SGHNT and CDR2 YYREEE (reference sequence). The CDR3 is 12 amino acids. V was trimmed by 1 base and J by 8 bases, leaving 9 bases between them. Sequenced by immunoSEQ multiplex PCR; TCRdb stores in-frame clones only, minus some. The data contain approximately 70,000 clones, more than 80% of them seen just once; the ten biggest clones take up under 0.6%. The source of the sample is a study of OX40 agonist ivuxolimab in advanced cancers. The sequenced sample was CD4+ or CD8+ T cells sorted from blood, obtained in a trial of the OX40 agonist ivuxolimab. The rearrangement uses TRBV5-4 and TRBJ1-2; no clear D gene. This TCR derives from an adult with an advanced solid tumor such as melanoma, head and neck, liver or kidney cancer. The CDR3 DNA is TGTGCCAGCAGCTTGATCGGGGAAGGCTACACCTTC. The encoded protein is CASSLIGEGYTF.